The 4 T cell receptor beta chains given below trace back to one sample, sequenced in a study of cytomegalovirus exposure and HLA in healthy donors. PCR involved 60 Vbeta and 13 Jbeta primers. Assay used: immunoSEQ multiplex PCR; TCRdb lists only in-frame clones, some missing. The sample holds 45,000 or so clones, about 78% seen once. The sample was PBMCs. The receptors stem from a woman aged 30 to 39 in good health and CMV-seronegative.

The chain combines TRBV6-5 with TRBJ2-7; D is possibly TRBD1 (5 bases). Germline V lookup: CDR1 MNHEY, CDR2 SVGAGI. Trimming took off 5 bases at V and 4 bases at J, with 9 bases between the two ends. This CDR3 spans 12 amino acids. The CDR3 loop is CASSLTGYEQYF. In DNA, the CDR3 is TGTGCCAGCAGTCTTACAGGTTACGAGCAGTACTTC.

This chain connects TRBV6-1 to TRBJ2-2; possible D gene TRBD2, 6 bases. Germline V gene lookup returns CDR1 MNHNS and CDR2 SASEGT. The V gene lost 6 bases and the J gene lost 2 bases, with 10 bases spanning the gap. The CDR3 totals 14 residues. The CDR3 region has the DNA TGTGCCAGCAGGGGGGGAGGAAACACCGGGGAGCTGTTTTTT. It is translated as CASRGGGNTGELFF.

The V call is TRBV5-1, the J call TRBJ1-1; 7 nucleotides align to TRBD1. The CDR3 is 15 residues long. Germline-derived CDR1 and CDR2 are SGHRS and YFSETQ. J gave up 4 bases and V 0 bases, and 6 bases lay outside the gene matches. The CDR3 region is CASSLVETGSTEAFF. The CDR3 nucleotides are TGCGCCAGCAGCTTGGTCGAGACAGGGAGCACTGAAGCTTTCTTT.

This clone was counted a single time. V and J are TRBV2 and TRBJ2-7, with TRBD2 as a possible D gene (5 bases). This CDR3 has 12 residues. Germline V CDR1 and CDR2: SNHLY, FYNNEI. V lost 7 bases and J 4 bases, leaving 11 bases between the germline ends. The CDR3 coding sequence is TGTGCCAGCAACAGTGAGGGATACGAGCAGTACTTC. As protein: CASNSEGYEQYF.